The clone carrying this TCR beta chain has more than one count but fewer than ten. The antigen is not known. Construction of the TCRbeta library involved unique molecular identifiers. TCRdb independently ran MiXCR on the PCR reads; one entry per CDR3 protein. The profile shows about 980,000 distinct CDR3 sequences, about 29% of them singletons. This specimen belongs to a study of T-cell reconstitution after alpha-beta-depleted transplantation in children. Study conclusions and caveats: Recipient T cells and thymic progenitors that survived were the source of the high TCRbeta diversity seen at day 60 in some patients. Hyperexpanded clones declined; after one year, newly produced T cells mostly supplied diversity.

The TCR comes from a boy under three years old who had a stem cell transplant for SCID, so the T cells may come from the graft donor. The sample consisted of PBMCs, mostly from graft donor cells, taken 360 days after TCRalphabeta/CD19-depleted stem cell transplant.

CDR3 loop: CSVPGSRREQFF. The CDR3 nucleotides are TGCAGCGTCCCAGGGTCCCGGCGTGAGCAGTTCTTC. The chain employs TRBV29-1 and TRBJ2-1; weak D call: TRBD1 (5 bases). The CDR3 has 12 amino acids. Trimming removed 6 bases at V and 9 bases at J, with 15 bases between. Looked up from germline, CDR1 is SQVTM and CDR2 is ANQGSEA.